A selection of T cell receptor beta chains follows, all from one sample in a study of T cell repertoires in cytomegalovirus infection. TCRdb used MiXCR to reprocess the reads, holding one entry per CDR3 protein. The top ten clones hold roughly 25% of a sample with nearly 550,000 distinct CDR3 sequences, approximately 16% of them seen once. Sequences were obtained from CD8+ T cells from PBMCs. These receptors all come from a human donor in good health (CMV status not recorded). Some clones in this sample may be carry-over from other donors' samples. CDR3s include the opening cysteine and the closing phenylalanine or tryptophan. The D gene is left open where the match is weak. Clone sizes are given selectively: once, few, many, or a class where the clone is expanded.

size,J,D,length,V,CDR3,DNA
many,TRBJ2-2,TRBD2,19,TRBV6-6,CASRLRGYTSGRNTGELFF,TGTGCCAGCAGGCTACGGGGGTACACAAGCGGGAGAAACACCGGGGAGCTGTTTTTT
few,TRBJ1-2,TRBD1,16,TRBV5-5,CASSLRTGGTNYGYTF,TGTGCCAGCAGCTTGAGGACAGGGGGCACTAACTATGGCTACACCTTC
few,TRBJ2-7,TRBD2,16,TRBV3-1,CASSQGLAVYSYEQYF,TGTGCCAGCAGCCAGGGACTAGCGGTTTACTCCTACGAGCAGTACTTC
.,TRBJ2-7,.,14,TRBV28,CASRPPGRPYEQYF,TGTGCCAGCAGGCCGCCTGGGCGGCCCTACGAGCAGTACTTC
few,TRBJ2-3,.,15,TRBV9,CASSAIPGLPDTQYF,TGTGCCAGCAGCGCGATCCCGGGGCTACCAGATACGCAGTATTTT
.,TRBJ2-2,.,13,TRBV24-1,CATSHRGPGELFF,TGTGCCACCAGTCATCGGGGGCCCGGGGAGCTGTTTTTT
many,TRBJ2-7,.,13,TRBV27,CASSPAGAYEQYF,TGTGCCAGCAGCCCGGCTGGAGCATACGAGCAGTACTTC
many,TRBJ1-2,TRBD1,13,TRBV6-1,CASSPGQFYGYTF,TGTGCCAGCAGTCCGGGACAGTTCTATGGCTACACCTTC
many,TRBJ1-3,.,16,TRBV7-8,CASSLTRPHSGNTIYF,TGTGCCAGCAGCTTAACCAGGCCTCACTCTGGAAACACCATATATTTT
few,TRBJ2-1,TRBD1,15,TRBV27,CASSSDRASYNEQFF,TGTGCCAGCAGTTCCGACAGGGCCTCCTACAATGAGCAGTTCTTC
few,TRBJ1-1,.,13,TRBV4-1,CASSQDRGAEAFF,TGCGCCAGCAGCCAAGATAGGGGGGCTGAAGCTTTCTTT
.,TRBJ1-2,TRBD1,15,TRBV6-5,CASRLTGTGSGGYTF,TGTGCCAGCAGACTCACCGGGACAGGGAGTGGTGGCTACACCTTC
many,TRBJ2-5,TRBD2,15,TRBV12-3/TRBV12-4,CASRGTSGGQETQYF,TGTGCCAGCAGGGGGACTAGCGGGGGACAAGAGACCCAGTACTTC
many,TRBJ2-7,TRBD1,14,TRBV7-2,CASSSWTGRYEQYF,TGTGCCAGCAGCTCTTGGACAGGTCGGTACGAGCAGTACTTC
.,TRBJ2-4,.,12,TRBV10-3,CAISDAENIQYF,TGTGCCATCAGTGACGCAGAAAACATTCAGTACTTC
many,TRBJ2-2,.,14,TRBV7-8,CASSITGRTGELFF,TGTGCCAGCAGCATTACAGGGCGCACCGGGGAGCTGTTTTTT
many,TRBJ1-2,.,13,TRBV7-3,CASSFPGAGGYTF,TGTGCCAGCAGCTTTCCAGGGGCCGGTGGCTACACCTTC